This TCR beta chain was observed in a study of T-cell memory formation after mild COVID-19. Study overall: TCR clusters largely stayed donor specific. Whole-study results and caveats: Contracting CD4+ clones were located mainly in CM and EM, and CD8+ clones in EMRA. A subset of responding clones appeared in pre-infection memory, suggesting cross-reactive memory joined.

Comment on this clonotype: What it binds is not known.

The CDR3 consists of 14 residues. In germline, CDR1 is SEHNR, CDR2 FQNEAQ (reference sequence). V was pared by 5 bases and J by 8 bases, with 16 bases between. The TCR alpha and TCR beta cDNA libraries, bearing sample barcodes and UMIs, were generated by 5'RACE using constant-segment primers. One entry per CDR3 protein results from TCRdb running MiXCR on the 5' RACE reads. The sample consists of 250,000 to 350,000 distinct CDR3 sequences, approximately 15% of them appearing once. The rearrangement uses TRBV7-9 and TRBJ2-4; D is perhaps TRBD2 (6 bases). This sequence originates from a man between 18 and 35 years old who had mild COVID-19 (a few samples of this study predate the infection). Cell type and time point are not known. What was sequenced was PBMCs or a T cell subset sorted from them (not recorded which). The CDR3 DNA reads TGTGCCAGCAGCCGTTCGCGGTCTAGCGACATTCAGTACTTC. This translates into CASSRSRSSDIQYF.